This TCR beta chain was sequenced for a study of T cells in Graves' hyperthyroidism and ophthalmopathy. General study results and limits: Most clonotypes expanded in thyroid above 0.001 were likewise present in blood.

This clonotype was counted ten times or more. The antigen is undetermined. Not enrolled were patients with uncontrolled infection, other autoimmune disease, pregnancy or lactation. The diagnoses drew upon clinical symptoms, serum thyroxine and TRAb, thyroid ultrasound and orbital computed tomography. A roughly 10 ml volume of fresh peripheral blood provided the PBMCs. The CDR3 spans 15 residues. With V trimmed by 10 bases and J by 7 bases, 16 bases remained unmatched. CDR1 and CDR2 from the germline V gene are KGHDR and SFDVKD. RNA transcripts provided the source from which TCR beta CDR3 regions were amplified. The HTBI primer set served for first-round RT-PCR of the TCR CDR3. TCRdb reanalysed the multiplex PCR reads using MiXCR and keeps one entry per CDR3 protein. The table records around 350,000 distinct CDR3 sequences, approximately 14% of them present only once.

This rearrangement joins TRBV24-1 to TRBJ2-7, with 9 bases aligning to TRBD1. Sequenced material: blood. The sequence derives from a woman aged 30 to 39 with Graves' ophthalmopathy. Written as DNA, the CDR3 is TGTGCCACGGGGGAGGACAGGGGAAGACTTGAGGAGCAGTACTTC. It encodes CATGEDRGRLEEQYF.